Ten or more counts support the clone carrying this TCR beta chain. Its antigen is not identified. The data were taken from a study of blood T cells in healthy people across ages. Study-wide results and limits: It was not known whether donors were CMV positive (a possible confounder of expanded clonotype changes). Naive CD4+ cells and diversity were both higher in long-lived donors than in aged donors.

Germline CDR1 and CDR2: SGHAT and FQNNGV. The CDR3 loop spans 14 amino acids. V was clipped by 4 bases and J by 4 bases; unmatched bases: 6. PCR was performed a second time for about 7 to 11 cycles using a sample-barcoded 5' primer and a J-beta primer mix. TCRdb reanalysed the 5' RACE reads using MiXCR and keeps one entry per CDR3 protein. The table shows approximately 1,100,000 distinct CDR3 sequences, with around 45% occurring only once. The sequenced sample consisted of blood. This TCR derives from a woman aged 55 to 70 in good health. The J gene is TRBJ2-5, the V gene TRBV11-2; 7 bases line up with TRBD1. CDR3 DNA sequence: TGTGCCAGCAGCTCCGCAGGGGGTAGAGAGACCCAGTACTTC. Translated: CASSSAGGRETQYF.